One and the same sample provided the 9 T cell receptor beta chains below, sequenced in a study of blood T cell repertoires in COVID-19. The assay was immunoSEQ multiplex PCR, and TCRdb's table has in-frame clones only and misses some. Here the sample spans hundreds of thousands of clones, approximately 86% being singletons. Material for sequencing was PBMCs or T cells enriched from blood (not recorded which). The receptors derive from a woman between 45 and 60 years old who had recovered from COVID-19.

V and J are TRBV5-6 and TRBJ1-3; TRBD1 matches 9 bases. CDR1 and CDR2 from the germline V gene are SGHDT and YYEEEE. After removal of 3 bases from V and 2 bases from J, the junction contained 3 bases not matched to a gene. The CDR3 extends over 15 amino acids. CDR3 nucleotides: TGTGCCAGCAGCTGGACAGGGGAACCTGGAAACACCATATATTTT. Translated, it gives CASSWTGEPGNTIYF. Variable domain in full (rest from reference TRBV5-6 and TRBJ1-3): DAGVTQSPTHLIKTRGQQVTLRCSPKSGHDTVSWYQQALGQGPQFIFQYYEEEERQRGNFPDRFSGHQFPNYSSELNVNALLLGDSALYLCASSWTGEPGNTIYFGEGSWLTVV.

The chain is built from TRBV6-1 and TRBJ1-1; possibly TRBD1 for D (6 bases). The germline V and J ends were trimmed by 3 bases and 5 bases, with 10 bases remaining between them. CDR1 and CDR2 from the germline V gene are MNHNS and SASEGT. This CDR3 contains 13 residues. CDR3 sequence: CASSEQGRTEAFF. The CDR3 DNA reads as TGTGCCAGCAGTGAGCAGGGGCGGACTGAAGCTTTCTTT.

The chain employs TRBV19 and TRBJ1-2; D is undetermined. V gave up 3 bases and J gave up 3 bases, with 5 bases separating them. Germline values: CDR1 LNHDA, CDR2 SQIVND (reference sequence). This CDR3 region has 12 residues. CDR3 in amino acids: CASSISYYGYTF. DNA for the CDR3: TGTGCCAGTAGTATCTCCTACTATGGCTACACCTTC.

The chain employs TRBV3-1 (or the pseudogene TRBV3-2) and TRBJ1-1, with a tentative D call TRBD1 (5 bases). The germline V gene has CDR1 LGHDT and CDR2 YNNKEL (reference sequence). CDR3 length equals 14 residues. The ends were cut back, 0 bases at V and 6 bases at J, with 11 bases in the middle. DNA for the CDR3: TGTGCCAGCAGCCAAGACAGGGTACAGGCTGAAGCTTTCTTT. It translates to CASSQDRVQAEAFF.

V usage is TRBV7-2 and J usage is TRBJ1-2; D is unresolved. Per germline, CDR1 SGHTA and CDR2 FQGNSA. The CDR3 consists of 12 residues. V shed 4 bases and J shed 2 bases, with 5 bases lying between them. The chain's CDR3 is CASSSINYGYTF. As DNA, the CDR3 is TGTGCCAGCAGCTCAATCAACTATGGCTACACCTTC.

This clone is a singleton in its sample. The rearrangement joins TRBV11-2 to TRBJ2-6; no clear D gene. The germline V gene has CDR1 SGHAT and CDR2 FQNNGV. V lost 2 bases and J lost 0, with 14 bases in between. The CDR3 contains 18 residues. The CDR3 loop is CASSLRSGLISGANVLTF. CDR3 in DNA: TGTGCCAGCAGCTTAAGGTCAGGATTAATCTCTGGGGCCAACGTCCTGACTTTC. The full variable domain, rest sourced from reference TRBV11-2 and TRBJ2-6, is EAGVAQSPRYKIIEKRQSVAFWCNPISGHATLYWYQQILGQGPKLLIQFQNNGVVDDSQLPKDRFSAERLKGVDSTLKIQPAKLEDSAVYLCASSLRSGLISGANVLTFGAGSRLTVL.

J is TRBJ2-1 and V is TRBV5-1; TRBD2 might be the D (6 bases). V lost 4 bases, J lost 7 bases, and 21 bases lay in between. The germline V gene has CDR1 SGHRS and CDR2 YFSETQ. The CDR3 extends over 16 amino acids. As DNA, the CDR3 is TGCGCCAGCAGCAGATCCCCGGGACTTAGGCCTAATGAGCAGTTCTTC. Translating it yields CASSRSPGLRPNEQFF.

The rearrangement joins TRBV18 to TRBJ1-3, with D perhaps matching TRBD1 (6 bases). The V gene's germline CDR1 is KGHSH and CDR2 LQKENI. The V end lost 6 bases, the J end lost 0 bases, and 15 bases lay between the germline ends. CDR3 length equals 16 residues. CDR3 region: CASSTQGPLSGNTIYF. DNA of the CDR3: TGTGCCAGCTCGACACAGGGTCCTCTCTCTGGAAACACCATATATTTT.

This clone was recorded only once. This chain connects TRBV7-9 to TRBJ1-2; TRBD1 matches at 10 bases. The CDR3 is made up of 14 amino acids. The germline V gene encodes CDR1 SEHNR and CDR2 FQNEAQ (reference sequence). V lost 5 bases, J lost 6 bases, and 6 bases stayed unmatched. CDR3 amino acids: CASSERQGADGYTF. The CDR3 region has the DNA TGTGCCAGCAGCGAGCGACAGGGGGCGGATGGCTACACCTTC.